This T cell receptor (beta chain) is drawn from a study of T cell changes during pregnancy in multiple sclerosis. Generated by immunoSEQ multiplex PCR, the TCRdb table keeps only in-frame clones and is missing some. The sample lists tens of thousands of clones; nearly 95% were seen once. Trimming removed 0 bases from V and 4 bases from J; junction bases left unmatched: 12. Germline CDR1 and CDR2: SGHRS and YFSETQ. CDR3 length: 17 residues. Material: CD4+ T cells from peripheral blood mononuclear cells, obtained after pregnancy. The chain is built from TRBV5-1 and TRBJ2-5; 7 bases map to TRBD1. This TCR was recovered from a female donor with multiple sclerosis, enrolled in a pregnancy study. The CDR3 region has the DNA TGCGCCAGCAGCTTGGGAGACAGGGATGGTGAGGGAGAGACCCAGTACTTC. Translation gives CASSLGDRDGEGETQYF.